The entry below describes one T cell receptor beta chain. This clonotype was recorded a few times. It has no known antigen specificity. No clone much larger than this one lies a single base away; base qualities are absent. This specimen comes from a study of human T cells and chemical hapten exposure (dated by TCRdb to about 2021). Background for the entire study: For sensitization, 2% DPC in acetone was applied to a 2 cm by 2 cm area of upper inner arm skin. Throughout the approximately 26-week study period, patients were also given weekly therapeutic DPC doses on the scalp. Patch testing on the upper back used Finn chambers containing 0.01% DPC, with scoring done after 6 days according to International Contact Dermatitis Research Group standards. Most of the patients in the cohort were female, and the cohort covered alopecia areata with under or over 50% scalp involvement, alopecia totalis and alopecia universalis. The libraries were sequenced as a pool, and the TCR yield per sample differed mostly because of small variations in library volumes within the pool. The study tracked peripheral blood TCR repertoire changes in vivo during primary and secondary sensitization to the hapten diphenylcyclopropenone (DPC) in alopecia patients. Blood samples were taken from patients before sensitization (week 0) and at 2, 6 and about 24 weeks after DPC sensitization. Approximately 28 alopecia patients provided blood for TCR sequencing at one to four time points (pre-sensitization, 2, 6 and 24 weeks).

Study-wide findings and limitations: Repeated subsampling changed both the strength of the expansion versus patch-test correlation and the threshold at which that correlation became significant. Because all patients had alopecia, a presumed autoimmune disease, the immune response of the patients might differ from that of healthy individuals. A positive correlation was found between the number of PT1 expanded TCRs and patch test score, with significance reached at thresholds 8, 16 and 32 but not 4. DPC sensitization did not change the number of TCRs with a frequency above 1 in 1000, and there was no evidence of changes in global repertoire structure. Significantly more large CDR3 similarity clusters were formed by expanded TCRs than by pre-sensitization or healthy control sets, consistent with antigen-driven responses.

The library was made by RACE. TCRdb names NextSeq 500 as the instrument used. Library preparation attached unique molecular identifiers to individual cDNA molecules for quantitative, reproducible TCR counting. For every blood RNA sample, sequencing covered both the TCR alpha and TCR beta chains. As for the original processing: A median of around 100,000 TCRs per sample was observed, with a range of about 20,000 to 750,000. V, J and CDR3 annotation of the TCR reads was carried out using the Decombinator software suite. To make PS versus PT1 abundance plots, every sample was subsampled to the same number of TCRs (28,000). Expanded TCRs were defined as absent before sensitization and observed at least eight times at the 2-week time point. Using fastp at Q25 and MiXCR, TCRdb reprocessed the public reads and kept productive beta chains. Here each entry gathers all rows of one CDR3 protein and keeps the most common genes and DNA. The authors' filters were not applied to this entry. In this sample the table shows about 84,000 distinct CDR3 sequences, roughly a tenth of which occur a single time. Of the sample, 3.7% is held by the ten largest clones.

This specimen's time point label, per the study, means: patch test 3, about 24 weeks after DPC sensitization. The treatment or condition label, read with the paper, signifies: therapeutic diphenylcyclopropenone sensitization with weekly scalp DPC. At every patch-test visit, the blood draw took place before the patch test was put on. To be eligible, patients had to be aged 18 to 70, diagnosed with alopecia and judged suitable for DPC therapy, while pregnant patients were excluded. Unfractionated whole blood was collected in Tempus Blood RNA tubes, and total RNA was extracted from that blood. Relative to germline, V is missing 6 bases and J is missing 6 bases, with 13 bases of the junction outside any gene match. The CDR3 starts with the cysteine, ends with the phenylalanine, and has 16 residues. Left in the record is the CDR3 DNA by itself, 48 bases read in frame from the first base.

This clonotype originated in a woman aged 45 to 65 with alopecia areata. Some clones in this sample may be carry-over from other donors' samples. This sequence uses TRBV12-3 or TRBV12-4 and TRBJ2-3; 9 middle bases align to TRBD2. Sequenced here: whole blood, sampled in connection with sensitization to the hapten diphenylcyclopropenone (DPC). The CDR3 here reads CASSPPAGGPRDTQYF. The bases are TGTGCCAGCAGCCCCCCCGCGGGAGGGCCAAGGGATACGCAGTATTTT.